A selection of T cell receptor beta chains follows, all from one sample in a study of control samples from healthy donors and cancer patients. Sequencing used immunoSEQ multiplex PCR; TCRdb keeps in-frame clones, though not all of them. The data show tens of thousands of clones, about 90% seen once. The sequencing input was blood. The receptor set was obtained from a woman aged 45-65 years in good health. Both conserved end residues are part of each CDR3. The order of the fields is clone size, J gene, V gene, D gene, CDR3 protein, CDR3 DNA. D genes are given only for firm matches. Clone size is shown for a subset of rows, as once, few, many or a class of expanded clone.

clone_size: -
j_call: TRBJ2-6
v_call: TRBV27
d_call: -
cdr3_aa: CASSFLALGANVLTF
cdr3_nt: TGTGCCAGCAGTTTCCTAGCTCTCGGGGCCAACGTCCTGACTTTC

clone_size: -
j_call: TRBJ1-5
v_call: TRBV7-2
d_call: -
cdr3_aa: CASSFVQEQPQHF
cdr3_nt: TGTGCCAGCAGCTTCGTACAGGAACAGCCCCAGCATTTT

clone_size: -
j_call: TRBJ2-1
v_call: TRBV5-1
d_call: -
cdr3_aa: CASSLLQGASNEQFF
cdr3_nt: TGCGCCAGCAGCTTGCTCCAGGGCGCCTCCAATGAGCAGTTCTTC

clone_size: -
j_call: TRBJ2-2
v_call: TRBV3-1/TRBV3-2
d_call: -
cdr3_aa: CASQDGEHTGELFF
cdr3_nt: TGTGCCAGCCAGGACGGGGAGCACACCGGGGAGCTGTTTTTT

clone_size: few
j_call: TRBJ2-2
v_call: TRBV5-1
d_call: TRBD1
cdr3_aa: CASSLGTGYTGELFF
cdr3_nt: TGCGCCAGCAGCTTGGGGACAGGGTACACCGGGGAGCTGTTTTTT

clone_size: -
j_call: TRBJ1-5
v_call: TRBV29-1
d_call: -
cdr3_aa: CSVSDSVNQPQHF
cdr3_nt: TGCAGCGTCTCGGACAGTGTCAATCAGCCCCAGCATTTT

clone_size: -
j_call: TRBJ2-7
v_call: TRBV3-1/TRBV3-2
d_call: TRBD2
cdr3_aa: CASSRTEVSGTTYEQYF
cdr3_nt: TGTGCCAGCAGCCGTACCGAAGTGAGCGGGACTACCTACGAGCAGTACTTC

clone_size: -
j_call: TRBJ1-5
v_call: TRBV6-2/TRBV6-3
d_call: -
cdr3_aa: CASSLWGGQPQHF
cdr3_nt: TGTGCCAGCAGTCTCTGGGGTGGACAGCCCCAGCATTTT

clone_size: -
j_call: TRBJ1-1
v_call: TRBV18
d_call: -
cdr3_aa: CASSPPTVHTEAFF
cdr3_nt: TGTGCCAGCTCACCACCGACAGTACACACTGAAGCTTTCTTT

clone_size: few
j_call: TRBJ2-1
v_call: TRBV6-1
d_call: -
cdr3_aa: CASRERVQGSRGNEQFF
cdr3_nt: TGTGCCAGCAGAGAACGGGTACAGGGATCGCGAGGCAATGAGCAGTTCTTC

clone_size: -
j_call: TRBJ2-1
v_call: TRBV5-1
d_call: -
cdr3_aa: CASSLGWRDGYNEQFF
cdr3_nt: TGCGCCAGCAGCTTGGGGTGGCGGGACGGTTACAATGAGCAGTTCTTC

clone_size: -
j_call: TRBJ2-7
v_call: TRBV11-2
d_call: -
cdr3_aa: CASSLESFSYEQYF
cdr3_nt: TGTGCCAGCAGCTTAGAGTCGTTCTCCTACGAGCAGTACTTC

clone_size: -
j_call: TRBJ2-1
v_call: TRBV5-4
d_call: TRBD2
cdr3_aa: CASSFAGADSNEQFF
cdr3_nt: TGTGCCAGCAGCTTTGCGGGAGCTGACTCCAATGAGCAGTTCTTC

clone_size: -
j_call: TRBJ1-3
v_call: TRBV6-5
d_call: -
cdr3_aa: CASSPLPPSGNTIYF
cdr3_nt: TGTGCCAGCAGTCCCCTTCCACCCAGCGGAAACACCATATATTTT

clone_size: -
j_call: TRBJ1-5
v_call: TRBV7-8
d_call: -
cdr3_aa: CASSLYRDSNQPQHF
cdr3_nt: TGTGCCAGCAGCTTATACCGGGACAGCAATCAGCCCCAGCATTTT

clone_size: few
j_call: TRBJ1-5
v_call: TRBV5-6
d_call: -
cdr3_aa: CASSRGGQPQHF
cdr3_nt: TGTGCCAGCAGCCGGGGAGGTCAGCCCCAGCATTTT

clone_size: few
j_call: TRBJ1-6
v_call: TRBV12-3/TRBV12-4
d_call: -
cdr3_aa: CASSYLNSSPLHF
cdr3_nt: TGTGCCAGCAGTTATTTAAACAGCTCACCCCTCCACTTT

clone_size: -
j_call: TRBJ1-5
v_call: TRBV5-1
d_call: -
cdr3_aa: CASSEGTLGQPQHF
cdr3_nt: TGCGCCAGCTCGGAGGGGACCTTGGGTCAGCCCCAGCATTTT

clone_size: few
j_call: TRBJ1-5
v_call: TRBV6-5
d_call: TRBD1
cdr3_aa: CASSGGQAHNQPQHF
cdr3_nt: TGTGCCAGCAGCGGCGGACAGGCTCATAATCAGCCCCAGCATTTT

clone_size: -
j_call: TRBJ1-2
v_call: TRBV6-1
d_call: -
cdr3_aa: CASSEVGQIYGYTF
cdr3_nt: TGTGCCAGCAGTGAAGTTGGCCAAATCTATGGCTACACCTTC

clone_size: -
j_call: TRBJ2-7
v_call: TRBV5-8
d_call: -
cdr3_aa: CASSLAEGYEQYF
cdr3_nt: TGTGCCAGCAGCTTGGCTGAGGGATACGAGCAGTACTTC

clone_size: -
j_call: TRBJ2-2
v_call: TRBV4-1
d_call: -
cdr3_aa: CASRFLQTNTGELFF
cdr3_nt: TGCGCCAGCAGATTTTTACAGACGAACACCGGGGAGCTGTTTTTT

clone_size: -
j_call: TRBJ2-1
v_call: TRBV19
d_call: -
cdr3_aa: CASSGTVPNEQFF
cdr3_nt: TGTGCCAGTAGTGGTACGGTTCCCAATGAGCAGTTCTTC

clone_size: -
j_call: TRBJ2-7
v_call: TRBV19
d_call: -
cdr3_aa: CASSLNREVGYEQYF
cdr3_nt: TGTGCCAGTAGCCTAAACAGGGAGGTAGGCTACGAGCAGTACTTC

clone_size: once
j_call: TRBJ1-5
v_call: TRBV7-2
d_call: -
cdr3_aa: CASSPGAGNQPQHF
cdr3_nt: TGTGCCAGCAGCCCGGGGGCAGGGAATCAGCCCCAGCATTTT

clone_size: -
j_call: TRBJ1-5
v_call: TRBV7-2
d_call: -
cdr3_aa: CASSFEAGVSNQPQHF
cdr3_nt: TGTGCCAGCAGCTTTGAGGCAGGGGTAAGCAATCAGCCCCAGCATTTT

clone_size: few
j_call: TRBJ1-2
v_call: TRBV6-1
d_call: -
cdr3_aa: CASSETAGWGYTF
cdr3_nt: TGTGCCAGCAGTGAAACGGCGGGCTGGGGCTACACCTTC

clone_size: -
j_call: TRBJ2-7
v_call: TRBV3-1/TRBV3-2
d_call: -
cdr3_aa: CASSQTGEQYF
cdr3_nt: TGTGCCAGCAGCCAGACAGGTGAGCAGTACTTC

clone_size: -
j_call: TRBJ2-2
v_call: TRBV9
d_call: TRBD1
cdr3_aa: CASRARDRGGTGELFF
cdr3_nt: TGTGCCAGCAGAGCCCGGGACAGGGGTGGTACCGGGGAGCTGTTTTTT

clone_size: once
j_call: TRBJ2-3
v_call: TRBV3-1/TRBV3-2
d_call: -
cdr3_aa: CASSDSRDTQYF
cdr3_nt: TGTGCCAGCAGCGACAGTCGAGATACGCAGTATTTT

clone_size: -
j_call: TRBJ1-5
v_call: TRBV10-2
d_call: TRBD1
cdr3_aa: CASSGQGNQPQHF
cdr3_nt: TGCGCCAGCAGTGGACAGGGTAATCAGCCCCAGCATTTT

clone_size: -
j_call: TRBJ2-5
v_call: TRBV7-9
d_call: -
cdr3_aa: CASSLMLGGVETQYF
cdr3_nt: TGTGCCAGCAGCTTAATGTTAGGGGGAGTGGAGACCCAGTACTTC

clone_size: once
j_call: TRBJ1-2
v_call: TRBV19
d_call: -
cdr3_aa: CASSYREDYTF
cdr3_nt: TGTGCCAGTAGTTACAGGGAAGACTACACCTTC

clone_size: -
j_call: TRBJ2-7
v_call: TRBV6-5
d_call: -
cdr3_aa: CASSYSTSQELYEQYF
cdr3_nt: TGTGCCAGCAGTTACTCGACGTCCCAGGAACTCTACGAGCAGTACTTC

clone_size: -
j_call: TRBJ2-3
v_call: TRBV19
d_call: -
cdr3_aa: CASANEHGKGTDTQYF
cdr3_nt: TGTGCCAGTGCTAACGAACATGGCAAGGGCACAGATACGCAGTATTTT

clone_size: few
j_call: TRBJ1-6
v_call: TRBV7-9
d_call: -
cdr3_aa: CASSLANNSPLHF
cdr3_nt: TGTGCCAGCAGCTTAGCGAATAATTCACCCCTCCACTTT

clone_size: -
j_call: TRBJ2-5
v_call: TRBV7-2
d_call: TRBD2
cdr3_aa: CASSFRTSGSPYQETQYF
cdr3_nt: TGTGCCAGCAGTTTCAGGACTAGCGGGAGTCCGTACCAAGAGACCCAGTACTTC

clone_size: few
j_call: TRBJ2-7
v_call: TRBV5-6
d_call: -
cdr3_aa: CASSFIEGISYEQYF
cdr3_nt: TGTGCCAGCAGCTTTATAGAGGGAATCTCCTACGAGCAGTACTTC

clone_size: once
j_call: TRBJ2-5
v_call: TRBV30
d_call: -
cdr3_aa: CAWAGVGETQYF
cdr3_nt: TGTGCCTGGGCAGGGGTTGGGGAGACCCAGTACTTC

clone_size: -
j_call: TRBJ1-6
v_call: TRBV6-6
d_call: TRBD1
cdr3_aa: CASKEDRGANSPLHF
cdr3_nt: TGTGCCAGCAAAGAGGACAGGGGGGCTAATTCACCCCTCCACTTT

clone_size: -
j_call: TRBJ2-5
v_call: TRBV29-1
d_call: -
cdr3_aa: CSVADRHREYF
cdr3_nt: TGCAGCGTCGCAGACCGCCACAGGGAGTACTTC